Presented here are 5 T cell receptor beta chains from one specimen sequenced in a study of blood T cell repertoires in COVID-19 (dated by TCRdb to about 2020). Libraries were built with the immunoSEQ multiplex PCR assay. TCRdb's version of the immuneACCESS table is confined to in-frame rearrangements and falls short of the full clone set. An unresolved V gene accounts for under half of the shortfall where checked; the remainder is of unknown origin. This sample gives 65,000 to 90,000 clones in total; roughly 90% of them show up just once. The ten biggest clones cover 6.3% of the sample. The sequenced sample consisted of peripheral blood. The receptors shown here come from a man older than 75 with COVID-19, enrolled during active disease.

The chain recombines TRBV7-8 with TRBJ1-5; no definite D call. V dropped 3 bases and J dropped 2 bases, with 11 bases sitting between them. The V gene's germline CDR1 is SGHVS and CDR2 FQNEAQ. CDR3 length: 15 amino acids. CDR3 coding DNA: TGTGCCAGCAGCTTGAATAGTCTTGGCAATCAGCCCCAGCATTTT. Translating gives CASSLNSLGNQPQHF. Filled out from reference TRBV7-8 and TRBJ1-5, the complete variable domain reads GAGVSQSPRYKVAKRGQDVALRCDPISGHVSLFWYQQALGQGPEFLTYFQNEAQLDKSGLPSDRFFAERPEGSVSTLKIQRTQQEDSAVYLCASSLNSLGNQPQHFGDGTRLSIL.

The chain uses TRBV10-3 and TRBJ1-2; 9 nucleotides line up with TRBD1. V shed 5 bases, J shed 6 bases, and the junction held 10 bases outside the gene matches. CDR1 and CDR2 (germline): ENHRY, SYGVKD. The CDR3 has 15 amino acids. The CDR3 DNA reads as TGTGCCATCAGTCCACGGACAGGGGCACTGGATGGCTACACCTTC. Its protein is CAISPRTGALDGYTF.

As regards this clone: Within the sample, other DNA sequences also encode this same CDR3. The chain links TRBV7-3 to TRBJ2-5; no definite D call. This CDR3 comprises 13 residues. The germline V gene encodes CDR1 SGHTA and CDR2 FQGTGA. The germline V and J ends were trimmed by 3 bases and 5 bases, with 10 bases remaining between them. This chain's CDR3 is CASSLNSLETQYF. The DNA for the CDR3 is TGTGCCAGCAGCTTGAATAGTCTGGAGACCCAGTACTTC.

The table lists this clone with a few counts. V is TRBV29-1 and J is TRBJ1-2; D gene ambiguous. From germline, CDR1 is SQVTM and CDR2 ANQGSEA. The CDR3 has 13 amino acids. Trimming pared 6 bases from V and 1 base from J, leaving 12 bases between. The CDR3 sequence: CSVLSEFNYGYTF. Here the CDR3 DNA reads TGCAGCGTATTATCAGAATTTAACTATGGCTACACCTTC.

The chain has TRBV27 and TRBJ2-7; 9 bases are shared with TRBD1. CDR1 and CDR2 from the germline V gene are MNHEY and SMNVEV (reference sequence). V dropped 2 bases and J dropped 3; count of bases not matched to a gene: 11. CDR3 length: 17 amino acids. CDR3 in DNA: TGTGCCAGCAGTTTAGCCATACAGGGGGCGCGCAGCTACGAGCAGTACTTC. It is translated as CASSLAIQGARSYEQYF.